A single sample gave rise to the 26 T cell receptor beta chains below, sequenced in a study of shared clonotypes between healthy human individuals. The repertoire was sequenced with immunoSEQ multiplex PCR; TCRdb's copy has only in-frame clones and lacks some. The profile shows 2 million to 3 million clones, roughly 93% of them singletons. The sample consisted of naive CD4+ T cells from PBMCs. Noted subset: CD45RA+ positively selected. These receptors all stem from a man aged 18 to 30 in good health. Some clones in this sample may be carry-over from other donors' samples.

J is TRBJ1-1 and V is TRBV18; D remains unclear. This CDR3 is 15 amino acids long. Trimming shortened V by 3 bases and J by 4 bases, and 15 bases separated the two germline ends. Germline V gene data show CDR1 as KGHSH and CDR2 as LQKENI. CDR3 DNA sequence: TGTGCCAGCTCACCCCGGACGGAGATGAGCACTGAAGCTTTCTTT. Its translation: CASSPRTEMSTEAFF. Together with reference TRBV18 and TRBJ1-1, the CDR3 gives the full variable domain: NAGVMQNPRHLVRRRGQEARLRCSPMKGHSHVYWYRQLPEEGLKFMVYLQKENIIDESGMPKERFSAEFPKEGPSILRIQQVVRGDSAAYFCASSPRTEMSTEAFFGQGTRLTVV.

Points on this clone: Within the sample, other DNA sequences also encode this same CDR3. The chain carries TRBV11-2 and TRBJ2-3, with D possibly matching TRBD1 (6 bases). This CDR3 region has 14 residues. V was trimmed by 5 bases and J by 0 bases, leaving 9 bases between them. Germline V lookup: CDR1 SGHAT, CDR2 FQNNGV. The CDR3 is CASSPGQSTDTQYF. CDR3 in DNA: TGTGCCAGCAGCCCTGGACAGAGCACAGATACGCAGTATTTT.

V usage is TRBV7-9 and J usage is TRBJ1-4; 8 nucleotides align to TRBD1. Germline V gene data show CDR1 as SEHNR and CDR2 as FQNEAQ (reference sequence). This CDR3 comprises 14 residues. V trimming: 5 bases; J trimming: 5 bases; junction bases outside the gene matches: 4. The chain's CDR3 is CASSPRDRNEKLFF. The CDR3 DNA follows: TGTGCCAGCAGCCCTCGGGACAGGAATGAAAAACTGTTTTTT. Full variable domain (remainder filled in from reference TRBV7-9 and TRBJ1-4): DTGVSQNPRHKITKRGQNVTFRCDPISEHNRLYWYRQTLGQGPEFLTYFQNEAQLEKSRLLSDRFSAERPKGSFSTLEIQRTEQGDSAMYLCASSPRDRNEKLFFGSGTQLSVL.

The V gene is TRBV19, the J gene TRBJ2-7; TRBD2 might be the D (5 bases). Germline V gene sequence: CDR1 LNHDA, CDR2 SQIVND (reference sequence). The CDR3 runs 15 residues. The germline V and J ends were trimmed by 1 base and 4 bases, with 14 bases remaining between them. In nucleotides, the CDR3 is TGTGCCAGTAGTATAGTCGTGGGATGGGAGTACGAGCAGTACTTC. Translating it yields CASSIVVGWEYEQYF.

The chain has TRBV18 and TRBJ2-5; 7 positions agree with TRBD1. The CDR3 totals 20 residues. Germline assignment: CDR1 KGHSH and CDR2 LQKENI. V lost 2 bases to trimming and J lost 2 bases; unmatched junction nucleotides: 20. CDR3 in amino acids: CASSPSAALGGGSEQETQYF. As DNA, the CDR3 is TGTGCCAGCTCACCATCGGCGGCTTTAGGGGGCGGTTCGGAACAAGAGACCCAGTACTTC.

The V and J genes are TRBV6-6 and TRBJ2-3, with D possibly matching TRBD1 (5 bases). Germline CDR1 is MNHNY and CDR2 is SVGAGI (reference sequence). The CDR3 totals 15 residues. Trimming pared 6 bases from V and 4 bases from J, leaving 17 bases between. The CDR3 DNA reads TGTGCCAGCAGCAGATGGGGCAGCAACCCAGATACGCAGTATTTT. This encodes CASSRWGSNPDTQYF.

In DNA, the CDR3 is TGTGCCAGCAGCCAAGGACAGGGGAGGCCTAATGAAAAACTGTTTTTT. Protein sequence: CASSQGQGRPNEKLFF. The gene calls are TRBV7-9 and TRBJ1-4; the match to TRBD1 covers 9 bases. The V gene's germline CDR1 is SEHNR and CDR2 FQNEAQ (reference sequence). V shed 5 bases and J 3 bases; nucleotides not matched to a gene: 7. This CDR3 comprises 16 residues.

This clone was detected a few times. The genes are TRBV19 and TRBJ1-2; D may be TRBD1 (6 bases). The CDR3 contains 15 residues. Trimming cost V 5 bases and J 2 bases, with 15 bases left between them. The germline CDR1 and CDR2 sequences are LNHDA and SQIVND (reference sequence). In DNA form, the CDR3 reads TGTGCCAGTAGTCCGTACAGGGAGGCGAACTATGGCTACACCTTC. Amino acid sequence: CASSPYREANYGYTF. Looking up the rest from reference TRBV19 and TRBJ1-2 gives the full variable domain: DGGITQSPKYLFRKEGQNVTLSCEQNLNHDAMYWYRQDPGQGLRLIYYSQIVNDFQKGDIAEGYSVSREKKESFPLTVTSAQKNPTAFYLCASSPYREANYGYTFGSGTRLTVV.

The CDR3 DNA reads TGTGCCAGCAGCCAAGGCGGGGTTTCGGGCACTGAAGCTTTCTTT. This codes for CASSQGGVSGTEAFF. The J gene is TRBJ1-1, the V gene TRBV7-9; D gene unclear. The CDR3 contains 15 residues. Deletions cut 5 bases from V and 4 bases from J, with 17 bases between. In germline, CDR1 is SEHNR, CDR2 FQNEAQ (reference sequence).

This chain uses TRBV5-8 with TRBJ2-3, with 7 bases fitting TRBD1. The CDR3 has 13 residues. With V trimmed by 2 bases and J by 4 bases, 1 base remained unmatched. In germline, CDR1 is SGHTS, CDR2 YDEGEE. The CDR3 DNA is TGTGCCAGCAGCTTAAGGGGGCCAGATACGCAGTATTTT. Encoded protein: CASSLRGPDTQYF.

The CDR3, as DNA: TGTGCCAGCAGCCGGGACAGGGGTAAAAACATTCAGTACTTC. This gives the protein CASSRDRGKNIQYF. The chain joins TRBV27 to TRBJ2-4; 10 nucleotides line up with TRBD1. V gave up 6 bases and J gave up 4 bases; unmatched junction bases: 3. CDR1 and CDR2 from the germline V gene are MNHEY and SMNVEV (reference sequence). The CDR3 is made up of 14 amino acids.

The genes are TRBV4-2 and TRBJ2-7; 10 bases line up with TRBD2. Germline lookup yields CDR1 LGHNA and CDR2 YNFKEQ. The CDR3 length is 15 residues. The ends lost 0 bases at V and 7 bases at J; junction bases unmatched: 6. The CDR3 DNA is TGTGCCAGCAGCCAAGATAGTTCACTAGCGGGGGAGCAGTACTTC. The encoded protein is CASSQDSSLAGEQYF.

V gene TRBV7-8 combines with J gene TRBJ2-7; D possibly corresponds to TRBD1 (6 bases). The germline CDR1 and CDR2 sequences are SGHVS and FQNEAQ. V was trimmed by 1 base and J by 2 bases, leaving 12 bases between them. This CDR3 comprises 15 residues. The CDR3 is CASSLGGQGTYEQYF. The CDR3 nucleotides are TGTGCCAGCAGCTTAGGGGGGCAGGGGACCTACGAGCAGTACTTC.

The chain links TRBV6-6 to TRBJ2-7; D remains ambiguous. Trimming pared 5 bases from V and 5 bases from J, leaving 16 bases between. CDR1 is MNHNY and CDR2 is SVGAGI in the germline V gene (reference sequence). The CDR3 is made up of 14 amino acids. The CDR3 nucleotides are TGTGCCAGCAGTCTCGACCGATATACTAACGAGCAGTACTTC. It encodes CASSLDRYTNEQYF.

V is TRBV27 and J is TRBJ1-5, with D perhaps TRBD1 (5 bases). The length of the CDR3 is 15 residues. The germline V and J ends were trimmed by 5 bases and 6 bases, with 17 bases remaining between them. CDR1 MNHEY and CDR2 SMNVEV come from the germline V gene (reference sequence). The CDR3 here is CASSPGGGRGQPQHF. CDR3 bases: TGTGCCAGCAGTCCTGGGGGGGGAAGGGGTCAGCCCCAGCATTTT.

The rearrangement links TRBV5-1 to TRBJ2-1, with TRBD2 matching 9 bases. Looked up from germline, CDR1 is SGHRS and CDR2 is YFSETQ. This CDR3 has 18 amino acids. The J segment lost 0 bases and the V segment lost 2 bases, leaving 9 bases of the junction unmatched. In nucleotides, the CDR3 is TGCGCCAGCAGCTTTAGAAGCGGGAGGTCCAGCTCCTACAATGAGCAGTTCTTC. It is translated as CASSFRSGRSSSYNEQFF.

This clone was seen just once. The chain combines TRBV7-2 with TRBJ2-7; 9 bases line up with TRBD1. The CDR3 is 14 amino acids. Per germline, CDR1 SGHTA and CDR2 FQGNSA. The V segment lost 5 bases and the J segment 3 bases; nucleotides outside the gene matches: 5. The CDR3 protein is CASSRTGQGYEQYF. CDR3 DNA sequence: TGTGCCAGCAGCCGGACGGGACAGGGCTACGAGCAGTACTTC.

This sequence joins TRBV7-9 and TRBJ2-1, with TRBD2 identical over 9 bases. Germline-derived CDR1 and CDR2 are SEHNR and FQNEAQ (reference sequence). CDR3 size: 18 residues. The trim removed 4 bases at V and 2 bases at J, leaving 12 bases unmatched. CDR3 nucleotides: TGTGCCAGCAGCTACCCTCAAGTGGGCGGGAGGGCCTACAATGAGCAGTTCTTC. Its protein product is CASSYPQVGGRAYNEQFF.

V usage is TRBV2 and J usage is TRBJ1-2; 9 nucleotides line up with TRBD1. CDR1 and CDR2 (germline): SNHLY, FYNNEI. The CDR3 is 15 amino acids. V was clipped by 6 bases and J by 3 bases; unmatched bases: 8. Written as DNA, the CDR3 is TGTGCCAGCAGCACTCCGGGACAGGGTGACTATGGCTACACCTTC. This codes for CASSTPGQGDYGYTF.

The V and J genes are TRBV7-9 and TRBJ1-5; D perhaps matches TRBD1 (5 bases). Germline V gene lookup returns CDR1 SEHNR and CDR2 FQNEAQ (reference sequence). CDR3 length equals 15 residues. V was clipped by 5 bases and J by 6 bases, with 17 bases between them. The CDR3 sequence is CASSVGASGGQPQHF. CDR3 coding DNA: TGTGCCAGCAGCGTAGGAGCCAGTGGGGGTCAGCCCCAGCATTTT.

Points on this clone: Other DNA sequences of this sample code for an identical CDR3. The chain carries TRBV18 and TRBJ2-1, with TRBD1 identical over 7 bases. Germline V gene data show CDR1 as KGHSH and CDR2 as LQKENI. Trimming cost V 3 bases and J 4 bases; bases outside gene matches: 6. The CDR3 has 15 residues. CDR3 in amino acids: CASSPGQVTYNEQFF. The DNA of the CDR3 is TGTGCCAGCTCACCCGGACAGGTTACTTACAATGAGCAGTTCTTC. Variable domain in full (rest from reference TRBV18 and TRBJ2-1): NAGVMQNPRHLVRRRGQEARLRCSPMKGHSHVYWYRQLPEEGLKFMVYLQKENIIDESGMPKERFSAEFPKEGPSILRIQQVVRGDSAAYFCASSPGQVTYNEQFFGPGTRLTVL.

The chain combines TRBV19 with TRBJ1-3; possible D gene TRBD1, 6 bases. Germline V gene data show CDR1 as LNHDA and CDR2 as SQIVND (reference sequence). Trimming removed 7 bases from V and 0 bases from J, with 10 bases in between. CDR3 size: 14 residues. CDR3 in amino acids: CASTRGGSGNTIYF. The CDR3 DNA follows: TGTGCCAGTACTAGAGGGGGCTCTGGAAACACCATATATTTT.

The chain couples TRBV4-1 to TRBJ2-1; no clear D gene. The V gene lost 2 bases and the J gene lost 0 bases, with 14 bases spanning the gap. Per germline, CDR1 MGHRA and CDR2 YSYEKL. This CDR3 comprises 17 residues. CDR3 sequence (DNA): TGCGCCAGCAGCCAACCCCTCCTGGCAGGCTCCTACAATGAGCAGTTCTTC. Its translation: CASSQPLLAGSYNEQFF.

This rearrangement joins TRBV29-1 to TRBJ2-7; 9 positions agree with TRBD1. From germline, CDR1 is SQVTM and CDR2 ANQGSEA. The CDR3 contains 14 residues. The V gene end was trimmed by 4 bases and the J gene end by 6 bases; junction bases not matched to a gene: 10. CDR3 residues: CSVAAGTGFGEQYF. The CDR3 nucleotides read TGCAGCGTTGCCGCCGGGACAGGGTTTGGCGAGCAGTACTTC.

The rearrangement uses TRBV28 and TRBJ2-1, with 12 bases identical to TRBD1. The trim removed 10 bases at V and 5 bases at J, leaving 12 bases unmatched. The CDR3 loop spans 16 amino acids. Germline CDR1 MDHEN, CDR2 SYDVKM. DNA for the CDR3: TGTGCCACCGTCCTCAGGGGACAGGGGGCCCACAATGAGCAGTTCTTC. It translates to CATVLRGQGAHNEQFF.

CDR3 DNA: TGTGCCAGCAATACCGGGACAGTCACCTACGAGCAGTACTTC. As protein: CASNTGTVTYEQYF. The chain uses TRBV28 and TRBJ2-7, with 7 bases identical to TRBD1. CDR1 and CDR2 from the germline V gene are MDHEN and SYDVKM. This CDR3 region has 14 residues. J gave up 2 bases and V 7 bases, and 8 bases lay outside the gene matches.